This is a list of T cell receptor beta chains from one sample in a study of cytomegalovirus exposure and HLA in healthy donors. Sequencing was performed with immunoSEQ multiplex PCR; in TCRdb, only in-frame clones are kept and a portion is missing. The sample carries under 150,000 clones, approximately 78% recorded once. Sample: PBMCs. The receptors were sampled from a human donor in good health. Both conserved end residues are part of each CDR3.

V gene	J gene	CDR3 protein
TRBV2	TRBJ2-5	CASRDTGTVGSETQYF
TRBV7-9	TRBJ2-7	CASSPTVYEQYF
TRBV19	TRBJ1-1	CASSMVGDTEAFF
TRBV28	TRBJ2-5	CASSSPRGLVGETQYF
TRBV7-9	TRBJ2-7	CSSSGGGYEQYF
TRBV7-2	TRBJ2-7	CASSFYRGSSYEQYF
TRBV5-4	TRBJ2-2	CASSLGASRRTGELFF
TRBV6-5	TRBJ1-5	CASTPPGSNQPQHF
TRBV19	TRBJ1-2	CASSQPGDRVRYTF
TRBV10-3	TRBJ2-7	CAIRQTSGNDEQYF
TRBV14	TRBJ1-1	CASTGGTEAFF
TRBV4-2	TRBJ2-7	CASSQGGQVPHFNEQYF
TRBV29-1	TRBJ2-1	CSDLGQGAGEQFF